This T cell receptor beta chain comes out of a study of vaccination effects on CD4 cells after COVID-19. Broader study findings: After vaccination, at late timepoints, clones induced by infection and by vaccine contracted markedly. Vaccine-induced clones in healthy vaccinees cross-reacted with common cold coronaviruses in only 1 of 255 cases.

Under the ViraFEST assay, PBMC were stimulated with viral peptide pools so that antigen-specific CD4+ T cells expanded. Sequencing was performed afterwards. CD4+ T cells were isolated after around 10 days of culture. Either the BNT162b2 or mRNA-1273 vaccine was given to participants in two doses. Among the vaccine recipients, none had a prior SARS-CoV-2 infection, and nucleocapsid antibodies were negative. Assay used: immunoSEQ multiplex PCR; TCRdb lists only in-frame clones, some missing. The sample includes approximately 14,000 clones, about 75% of them seen just once. Points on this clone: Antigen unknown.

The sequences come from CD4+ T cells from PBMCs cultured with HCoV-NL63 spike peptides, collected after COVID-19 vaccination. The sequence was collected from a human donor who received a COVID-19 vaccine.

CDR3 protein: CASSYRDREYGYTF. CDR3 coding DNA: TGTGCCAGCAGTTACCGCGACAGGGAGTATGGCTACACCTTC. This chain links TRBV6-5 with TRBJ1-2; 7 bases are shared with TRBD1. The CDR3 sequence is 14 residues long. Trimming took 2 bases from V and 5 from J; bases not matched to a gene: 5. Germline-derived CDR1 and CDR2 are MNHEY and SVGAGI.